Described below is a single TCR beta chain sequence and its context. Its antigen is not identified. TCR alpha and TCR beta cDNA libraries with sample barcodes and UMIs came from 5'RACE using constant-segment primers. TCRdb re-derived calls from the 5' RACE reads in MiXCR, one entry per CDR3 protein. The data contain almost 350,000 distinct CDR3 sequences, more than 20% of them seen just once; the ten biggest clones take up roughly a fifth. The sample comes from a study of T-cell memory formation after mild COVID-19. The overall study: Most TCR clusters belonged to a single donor.

CDR1 and CDR2 from the germline V gene are MNHEY and SVGEGT. Trimming took 6 bases from V and 2 from J, leaving 17 bases between them. The CDR3 runs to 15 residues. Study-level findings and limits: CD4+ contracting clones were found mainly in CM and EM, and CD8+ ones in EMRA.

This clonotype originated in a young man who had mild COVID-19 (a few samples of this study predate the infection). Cell type and time point are not known. Specimen: PBMCs or a T cell subset sorted from them (not recorded which). The chain couples TRBV6-2 or TRBV6-3 to TRBJ2-7; TRBD2 is a possible D gene (6 bases). The CDR3 is CASRSLARRTYEQYF. CDR3 bases: TGTGCCAGCAGGAGCCTAGCGCGGAGGACCTACGAGCAGTACTTC.